Below, 31 T cell receptor beta chains from the same sample are listed, as sequenced in a study of radiotherapy plus CTLA-4 blockade in lung cancer. Data came from immunoSEQ multiplex PCR; TCRdb stores just in-frame clones and leaves some out. The table records 100,000 or so clones, under 85% of them present only once. Material: peripheral blood, obtained from a patient treated with radiotherapy plus ipilimumab. All receptors derive from a human donor with non-small cell lung cancer that progressed on radiotherapy plus ipilimumab.

V gene TRBV27 combines with J gene TRBJ2-1; a possible D gene is TRBD1 (6 bases). Between the trimmed V and J ends, which lost 5 bases and 16 bases, there was a span of 15 bases. The V gene's germline CDR1 is MNHEY and CDR2 SMNVEV (reference sequence). CDR3 length: 11 amino acids. Here the CDR3 DNA reads TGTGCCAGCAGTGCGGACAGTCGCCGATTCTTC. Its translation is CASSADSRRFF.

The V call is TRBV14, the J call TRBJ2-5; D uncertain. The CDR3 runs 14 residues. Germline CDR1 and CDR2: SGHDN and FVKESK. Trimming removed 5 bases from V and 4 bases from J, with 14 bases in between. DNA for the CDR3: TGTGCCAGCAGCTACCTCTGGGTCGGAGAGACCCAGTACTTC. Translation: CASSYLWVGETQYF.

The V call is TRBV19, the J call TRBJ1-2, with D possibly being TRBD1 (5 bases). The CDR3 has 14 amino acids. Germline lookup yields CDR1 LNHDA and CDR2 SQIVND (reference sequence). Trimming removed 9 bases at V and 4 bases at J, with 18 bases between. The CDR3 nucleotides are TGTGCCAGCACTAGGTCGGACATCCCCTATGGCTACACCTTC. Translation: CASTRSDIPYGYTF.

This clone was found a few times. Other nucleotide sequences in the sample specify the same CDR3. The chain uses TRBV5-8 and TRBJ2-7; the D is unclear. Germline V lookup: CDR1 SGHTS, CDR2 YDEGEE. The CDR3 covers 10 residues. Trimming took off 3 bases at V and 2 bases at J, with 0 bases between the two ends. CDR3 sequence (DNA): TGTGCCAGCAGCTCCTACGAGCAGTACTTC. Protein sequence: CASSSYEQYF.

V and J are TRBV7-9 and TRBJ2-5; D gene uncertain. The length of the CDR3 is 14 residues. V gave up 5 bases and J gave up 2 bases, with 12 bases separating them. Germline assignment: CDR1 SEHNR and CDR2 FQNEAQ (reference sequence). The CDR3 nucleotides are TGTGCCAGCAGCGGATACAGAGATCAAGAGACCCAGTACTTC. Residues: CASSGYRDQETQYF. Complete variable domain (other parts from reference TRBV7-9 and TRBJ2-5): DTGVSQNPRHKITKRGQNVTFRCDPISEHNRLYWYRQTLGQGPEFLTYFQNEAQLEKSRLLSDRFSAERPKGSFSTLEIQRTEQGDSAMYLCASSGYRDQETQYFGPGTRLLVL.

This chain uses TRBV4-3 with TRBJ1-5; possible D gene TRBD1, 5 bases. The CDR3 is 15 amino acids. Trimming pared 0 bases from V and 6 bases from J, leaving 12 bases between. CDR1 and CDR2 from the germline V gene are LGHNA and YSLEER. CDR3 sequence: CASSQESQGSQPQHF. In nucleotides, the CDR3 is TGCGCCAGCAGCCAAGAGTCCCAGGGAAGTCAGCCCCAGCATTTT.

This clone turned up a few times. The V and J genes are TRBV4-1 and TRBJ2-1; 9 bases match TRBD2. The CDR3 length is 15 residues. CDR1 is MGHRA, CDR2 YSYEKL, per germline. The J segment lost 5 bases and the V segment lost 2 bases, leaving 4 bases of the junction unmatched. CDR3 bases: TGCGCCAGCAGCCAACCGGGACTAGCAAACAATGAGCAGTTCTTC. Translation gives CASSQPGLANNEQFF.

The genes are TRBV2 and TRBJ1-5; D gene unclear. Trimming pared 8 bases from V and 1 base from J, leaving 15 bases between. Per the germline V gene, CDR1 is SNHLY and CDR2 is FYNNEI. There are 15 residues in the CDR3. For the CDR3, the DNA is TGTGCCAGCTCTGGGAGGGAAAGGAGCAATCAGCCCCAGCATTTT. This codes for CASSGRERSNQPQHF.

The sample holds a few counts of this clone. The rearrangement joins TRBV7-2 to TRBJ2-3; TRBD1 agrees at 7 bases. Germline V gene sequence: CDR1 SGHTA, CDR2 FQGNSA. After removal of 5 bases from V and 0 bases from J, the junction contained 5 bases not matched to a gene. The CDR3 totals 15 residues. CDR3 bases: TGTGCCAGCAGCCGGCCGACAGGGAGCACAGATACGCAGTATTTT. It specifies CASSRPTGSTDTQYF.

The rearrangement links TRBV19 to TRBJ2-7; a possible D gene is TRBD2 (6 bases). CDR1 is LNHDA, CDR2 SQIVND, per germline (reference sequence). Trimming shortened V by 3 bases and J by 2 bases, and 14 bases separated the two germline ends. The CDR3 covers 15 residues. CDR3 nucleotides: TGTGCCAGTAGTATGGGGCAGGGAGGCGCCTACGAGCAGTACTTC. As protein: CASSMGQGGAYEQYF.

The gene calls are TRBV6-6 and TRBJ2-7; D uncertain. Between the trimmed V and J ends, which lost 7 bases and 1 base, there was a span of 11 bases. The CDR3 is made up of 13 amino acids. CDR1 and CDR2 from the germline V gene are MNHNY and SVGAGI (reference sequence). CDR3 nucleotides: TGTGCCAGCACGCAGGTACCATCCTACGAGCAGTACTTC. Protein product: CASTQVPSYEQYF.

The genes are TRBV9 and TRBJ2-2, with D possibly TRBD2 on 5 matching bases. Germline V gives CDR1 SGDLS, CDR2 YYNGEE. The CDR3 has 18 amino acids. The V gene lost 0 bases and the J gene lost 2 bases, with 17 bases spanning the gap. CDR3 DNA sequence: TGTGCCAGCAGCGTAGAACCAATCGGGGATTCCAACACCGGGGAGCTGTTTTTT. It codes for CASSVEPIGDSNTGELFF.

The J gene is TRBJ2-5, the V gene TRBV5-4; D is perhaps TRBD1 (5 bases). Germline CDR1 is SGHNT and CDR2 is YYREEE (reference sequence). V gave up 2 bases and J gave up 5 bases, with 10 bases separating them. CDR3 length: 13 amino acids. The DNA of the CDR3 is TGTGCCAGCAGCTTTTGGGGCTCGGAGACCCAGTACTTC. It translates to CASSFWGSETQYF.

V and J are TRBV30 and TRBJ2-1; TRBD1 matches at 7 bases. V lost 4 bases to trimming and J lost 9 bases; unmatched junction nucleotides: 3. This CDR3 has 11 amino acids. Germline V gene data show CDR1 as GTSNPN and CDR2 as SVGIG (reference sequence). The CDR3 DNA is TGTGCCTGGAACGGACAGGTTGAGCAGTTCTTC. Translating it yields CAWNGQVEQFF.

The V call is TRBV18, the J call TRBJ2-7, with D unclear. Deletions cut 3 bases from V and 0 bases from J, with 18 bases between. CDR3 length equals 17 residues. Germline V gives CDR1 KGHSH, CDR2 LQKENI. Here the CDR3 DNA reads TGTGCCAGCTCACCTCGGCGGAAGAATACTAACTCCTACGAGCAGTACTTC. Translation gives CASSPRRKNTNSYEQYF.

This clone was seen a single time. A read error may produce the germline difference seen at one junction end. This rearrangement joins TRBV7-7 to TRBJ2-7; 7 positions match TRBD2. The CDR3 loop spans 15 amino acids. The germline V gene encodes CDR1 SSHAT and CDR2 FNYEAQ (reference sequence). The CDR3 region has the DNA TGTGCTAGCAGCTTAGCGGCGGGAGCAACGTCCGAGCAGTACTTC. It codes for CASSLAAGATSEQYF.

This clone was seen a handful of times. The chain carries TRBV5-1 and TRBJ2-3, with 11 bases lining up with TRBD2. CDR1 and CDR2 (germline): SGHRS, YFSETQ. The CDR3 loop spans 16 amino acids. V was pared by 0 bases and J by 5 bases, with 5 bases of the junction left unmatched. The CDR3 protein is CASSLVVAGGQDTQYF. In DNA, the CDR3 is TGCGCCAGCAGCTTGGTGGTAGCGGGGGGGCAAGATACGCAGTATTTT.

The chain carries TRBV27 and TRBJ2-5; TRBD2 matches at 9 bases. V gave up 7 bases and J gave up 5 bases; unmatched junction bases: 8. The CDR3 runs 14 residues. CDR1 and CDR2 from the germline V gene are MNHEY and SMNVEV (reference sequence). The CDR3 region has the DNA TGTGCCAGCATTGCCGCGGGGGGGCGTGAGACCCAGTACTTC. Its translation is CASIAAGGRETQYF.

The J gene is TRBJ2-5, the V gene TRBV29-1, with 11 bases aligning to TRBD2. The CDR3 runs to 16 residues. The junction had 8 bases not matched to a gene; V was cut back by 4 bases and J by 1 base. Germline loops: CDR1 SQVTM, CDR2 ANQGSEA. The CDR3 DNA reads as TGCAGCGTTGGGATCAGGACTAGCGGGTTCCAAGAGACCCAGTACTTC. It translates to CSVGIRTSGFQETQYF.

This chain joins TRBV6-4 and TRBJ2-2; TRBD1 aligns across 8 bases. V dropped 4 bases and J dropped 3; count of bases not matched to a gene: 13. The germline V gene has CDR1 MRHNA and CDR2 SNTAGT. This CDR3 region has 18 residues. The CDR3 loop reads CASSVIPGQAIYTGELFF. The CDR3 DNA reads as TGTGCCAGCAGTGTAATCCCGGGACAGGCCATCTACACCGGGGAGCTGTTTTTT.

V usage is TRBV19 and J usage is TRBJ1-2; D is uncertain. The germline CDR1 and CDR2 sequences are LNHDA and SQIVND (reference sequence). CDR3 length: 14 amino acids. With 4 bases removed from V and 3 bases from J, the gap between germline ends came to 12 bases. CDR3 region: CASSTGSRDYGYTF. The CDR3 coding sequence is TGTGCCAGTAGTACAGGCTCCCGGGACTATGGCTACACCTTC.

The chain combines TRBV18 with TRBJ2-2; 8 bases agree with TRBD2. The germline CDR1 and CDR2 sequences are KGHSH and LQKENI. V dropped 8 bases and J dropped 3; count of bases not matched to a gene: 11. This CDR3 is 16 amino acids long. The CDR3 reads CASLSPGRADTGELFF. The CDR3 DNA reads TGTGCCAGCCTGTCCCCCGGGAGGGCCGACACCGGGGAGCTGTTTTTT.

The chain employs TRBV7-2 and TRBJ2-3; D is unresolved. Per the germline V gene, CDR1 is SGHTA and CDR2 is FQGNSA. Trimming cost V 4 bases and J 0 bases, with 11 bases left between them. This CDR3 contains 15 residues. CDR3 DNA sequence: TGTGCCAGCAGCTCTGTGGCCTATAGCACAGATACGCAGTATTTT. It translates to CASSSVAYSTDTQYF.

This chain uses TRBV6-5 with TRBJ1-1; D unclear. The CDR3 is 13 residues long. CDR1 and CDR2 from the germline V gene are MNHEY and SVGAGI. Trimming took off 6 bases at V and 1 base at J, with 9 bases between the two ends. CDR3 in DNA: TGTGCCAGCAGACAAACACCGAACACTGAAGCTTTCTTT. It specifies CASRQTPNTEAFF.

The gene calls are TRBV30 and TRBJ1-4; D remains ambiguous. The CDR3 has 14 residues. Trimming left V 0 bases short and J 4 bases short, with 9 bases between. CDR1 and CDR2 from the germline V gene are GTSNPN and SVGIG (reference sequence). In nucleotides, the CDR3 is TGTGCCTGGAGTGTAAGAGGCCGTAATGAAAAACTGTTTTTT. It codes for CAWSVRGRNEKLFF.

This chain connects TRBV9 to TRBJ2-1; D possibly corresponds to TRBD2 (6 bases). The CDR3 runs to 14 residues. Looked up from germline, CDR1 is SGDLS and CDR2 is YYNGEE. The V end was cut by 2 bases, the J end by 4 bases, with 10 bases between. The CDR3 is CASSVGTPYNEQFF. The DNA for the CDR3 is TGTGCCAGCAGCGTCGGGACTCCATACAATGAGCAGTTCTTC.

The V call is TRBV29-1, the J call TRBJ2-3; TRBD1 matches at 7 bases. From germline, CDR1 is SQVTM and CDR2 ANQGSEA. After removal of 6 bases from V and 0 bases from J, the junction contained 6 bases not matched to a gene. The CDR3 runs 14 residues. This CDR3 reads CSVQGVTSTDTQYF. The CDR3 DNA reads as TGCAGCGTCCAGGGGGTGACGAGCACAGATACGCAGTATTTT.

The J gene is TRBJ2-7, the V gene TRBV10-3; TRBD1 matches at 7 bases. J lost 3 bases, V lost 6 bases, and 11 bases had no gene match. Looked up from germline, CDR1 is ENHRY and CDR2 is SYGVKD. The CDR3 totals 15 residues. As DNA, the CDR3 is TGTGCCATCAGACGACAGGGTCCAGAACTCTACGAGCAGTACTTC. Protein: CAIRRQGPELYEQYF.

The chain combines TRBV7-9 with TRBJ2-7; tentatively, D is TRBD2 (5 bases). Germline-derived CDR1 and CDR2 are SEHNR and FQNEAQ (reference sequence). The CDR3 sequence is 12 residues long. Trimming took 5 bases from V and 6 from J, leaving 11 bases between them. The CDR3 region has the DNA TGTGCCAGCAGCCGGGGTGTAGGCGAGCAGTACTTC. Translated: CASSRGVGEQYF.

This chain uses TRBV7-2 with TRBJ2-7; D tentatively fits TRBD1 or TRBD2 (5 bases each). Per the germline V gene, CDR1 is SGHTA and CDR2 is FQGNSA. V was trimmed by 4 bases and J by 3 bases, leaving 10 bases between them. This CDR3 spans 13 amino acids. CDR3 protein: CASSYGTYYEQYF. The CDR3 DNA sequence: TGTGCCAGCAGCTACGGGACCTACTACGAGCAGTACTTC.

This chain connects TRBV2 to TRBJ2-2, with D maybe TRBD2 (5 bases). Germline V gene lookup returns CDR1 SNHLY and CDR2 FYNNEI. Trimming stripped 4 bases from V and 0 bases from J, with 21 bases between. The CDR3 consists of 19 residues. CDR3 in DNA: TGTGCCAGCAGTGCGATAACCTCGAGGGCCAGATCGAACACCGGGGAGCTGTTTTTT. Amino acids: CASSAITSRARSNTGELFF. The whole variable domain, filled in from reference TRBV2 and TRBJ2-2, reads EPEVTQTPSHQVTQMGQEVILRCVPISNHLYFYWYRQILGQKVEFLVSFYNNEISEKSEIFDDQFSVERPDGSNFTLKIRSTKLEDSAMYFCASSAITSRARSNTGELFFGEGSRLTVL.